Presented here are 32 T cell receptor beta chains from one specimen sequenced in a study of blood T cell repertoires in COVID-19. TCRdb's copy holds only in-frame clones and misses some; the assay was immunoSEQ multiplex PCR. The sample holds 80,000 to 90,000 clones, 87% seen once. The material sequenced was peripheral blood. The receptors here all came from a man in his sixties with acute or convalescent COVID-19.

This clone occurred a few times. The rearrangement joins TRBV27 to TRBJ2-1; 10 bases map to TRBD2. The CDR3 extends over 17 amino acids. The V segment lost 5 bases and the J segment 0 bases; nucleotides outside the gene matches: 7. Germline V lookup: CDR1 MNHEY, CDR2 SMNVEV (reference sequence). The DNA for the CDR3 is TGTGCCAGCAGTCCACCACTAGCGGGGAGCTCCTACAATGAGCAGTTCTTC. Its protein is CASSPPLAGSSYNEQFF.

V gene TRBV19 combines with J gene TRBJ1-2; 7 nucleotides agree with TRBD1. The CDR3 is 16 amino acids. Germline values: CDR1 LNHDA, CDR2 SQIVND (reference sequence). The V segment lost 6 bases and the J segment 5 bases; nucleotides outside the gene matches: 15. The CDR3 sequence is CASSQITGTEVYGYTF. DNA of the CDR3: TGTGCCAGTAGCCAAATTACCGGGACAGAGGTATATGGCTACACCTTC.

The chain uses TRBV5-6 and TRBJ1-1; tentative D call: TRBD1 (6 bases). In germline, CDR1 is SGHDT, CDR2 YYEEEE. The CDR3 extends over 12 amino acids. The V gene lost 4 bases and the J gene lost 7 bases, with 11 bases spanning the gap. CDR3 nucleotides: TGTGCCAGCAGCGCCGGACAGTTTGAAGCTTTCTTT. It yields the protein CASSAGQFEAFF.

A single count supports this clone. The chain employs TRBV13 and TRBJ2-1, with D maybe TRBD2 (5 bases). Trimming took off 5 bases at V and 7 bases at J, with 21 bases between the two ends. The CDR3 contains 16 residues. Germline assignment: CDR1 PRHDT and CDR2 FYEKMQ (reference sequence). CDR3 residues: CASSGGAFLLRNEQFF. The CDR3 DNA reads TGTGCCAGCAGCGGAGGAGCTTTTCTCCTGCGGAATGAGCAGTTCTTC. Full variable domain (rest looked up from reference TRBV13 and TRBJ2-1): AAGVIQSPRHLIKEKRETATLKCYPIPRHDTVYWYQQGPGQDPQFLISFYEKMQSDKGSIPDRFSAQQFSDYHSELNMSSLELGDSALYFCASSGGAFLLRNEQFFGPGTRLTVL.

This sequence joins TRBV3-1 (or the pseudogene TRBV3-2) and TRBJ2-2, with D perhaps TRBD1 (6 bases). This CDR3 is built from 17 residues. The germline CDR1 and CDR2 sequences are LGHDT and YNNKEL (reference sequence). Trimming took 0 bases from V and 1 from J, leaving 12 bases between them. CDR3 amino acids: CASSQDQGTVNTGELFF. The DNA of the CDR3 is TGTGCCAGCAGCCAAGATCAGGGGACGGTGAACACCGGGGAGCTGTTTTTT.

The J gene is TRBJ1-4, the V gene TRBV7-2, with TRBD1 matching over 7 bases. In germline, CDR1 is SGHTA, CDR2 FQGNSA. V was pared by 3 bases and J by 8 bases, with 6 bases of the junction left unmatched. The CDR3 sequence is 14 residues long. This CDR3 reads CASSFRRGDEKLFF. For the CDR3, the DNA is TGTGCCAGCAGCTTCCGCAGGGGGGACGAAAAACTGTTTTTT.

For the CDR3, the DNA is TGCAGCGTTATCTACAGAGACTATGGCTACACCTTC. Its translation: CSVIYRDYGYTF. This chain uses TRBV29-1 with TRBJ1-2; no reliable D call. The V gene's germline CDR1 is SQVTM and CDR2 ANQGSEA. CDR3 size: 12 residues. V was cut by 5 bases and J by 3 bases, with 10 bases left in between.

This clone was counted only a few times. This rearrangement joins TRBV19 to TRBJ2-3, with D tentatively TRBD1 (6 bases). Germline CDR1 and CDR2: LNHDA and SQIVND (reference sequence). The CDR3 has 15 amino acids. V dropped 3 bases and J dropped 2 bases, with 12 bases sitting between them. The CDR3: CASSMGASLTDTQYF. The DNA for the CDR3 is TGTGCCAGTAGTATGGGGGCCTCGCTCACAGATACGCAGTATTTT.

V is TRBV2 and J is TRBJ2-3, with 9 bases aligning to TRBD2. The CDR3 spans 14 residues. Looked up from germline, CDR1 is SNHLY and CDR2 is FYNNEI. J gave up 5 bases and V 2 bases, and 2 bases lay outside the gene matches. DNA of the CDR3: TGTGCCAGCAGTGAACGGCGGGGGGGAGATACGCAGTATTTT. It specifies CASSERRGGDTQYF.

V usage is TRBV19 and J usage is TRBJ1-6; no clear D gene. V lost 3 bases, J lost 7 bases, and 13 bases lay in between. CDR1 is LNHDA and CDR2 is SQIVND in the germline V gene (reference sequence). This CDR3 spans 15 amino acids. The CDR3 nucleotides are TGTGCCAGTAGTATTGGTTTCGGAGGAAATTCACCCCTCCACTTT. It encodes CASSIGFGGNSPLHF.

CDR3 sequence reads: CSVEPWDFLKVETQYF. Here the CDR3 DNA reads TGCAGCGTTGAACCCTGGGACTTTCTCAAGGTCGAGACCCAGTACTTC. This chain links TRBV29-1 with TRBJ2-5; D is possibly TRBD2 (6 bases). Germline CDR1 reads SQVTM; CDR2 reads ANQGSEA. The CDR3 runs to 16 residues. Trimming left V 2 bases short and J 5 bases short, with 21 bases between.

This clone was counted at least ten times. This chain uses TRBV21-1 with TRBJ2-7; the listed D gene, TRBD1, was not tested against the DNA. TRBV21-1 is marked as a pseudogene. This CDR3 has 15 residues. CDR3 sequence reads: CASSTTGTGDYEQYF. For the CDR3, the DNA is TGTGCCAGCAGCACGACCGGGACAGGGGACTACGAGCAGTACTTC.

The chain combines TRBV18 with TRBJ1-5, with TRBD1 identical over 7 bases. This CDR3 has 16 amino acids. V gave up 6 bases and J gave up 0 bases; unmatched junction bases: 8. Germline CDR1 reads KGHSH; CDR2 reads LQKENI. The CDR3 reads CASSLRRDSSNQPQHF. The CDR3 nucleotides are TGTGCCAGCTCGCTGCGCCGGGACAGTAGCAATCAGCCCCAGCATTTT.

The chain uses TRBV30 and TRBJ2-2; 8 nucleotides align to TRBD2. The V gene end was trimmed by 3 bases and the J gene end by 7 bases; junction bases not matched to a gene: 10. This CDR3 is 15 amino acids long. CDR1 is GTSNPN and CDR2 is SVGIG in the germline V gene (reference sequence). Written as DNA, the CDR3 is TGTGCCTGGAGATTCGGGGGGGCCTATGGCGGGGAGCTGTTTTTT. It codes for CAWRFGGAYGGELFF. The full variable domain, completed using reference TRBV30 and TRBJ2-2, is SQTIHQWPATLVQPVGSPLSLECTVEGTSNPNLYWYRQAAGRGLQLLFYSVGIGQISSEVPQNLSASRPQDRQFILSSKKLLLSDSGFYLCAWRFGGAYGGELFFGEGSRLTVL.

V and J are TRBV10-3 and TRBJ2-7; 8 bases align to TRBD1. Germline lookup yields CDR1 ENHRY and CDR2 SYGVKD. This CDR3 is built from 16 residues. Trimming took 0 bases from V and 1 from J; bases not matched to a gene: 5. CDR3 nucleotide sequence: TGTGCCATCAGTGAGTCCGGACAGGGCCATTCCTACGAGCAGTACTTC. Protein: CAISESGQGHSYEQYF.

V gene TRBV6-5 combines with J gene TRBJ1-1, with TRBD1 identical over 9 bases. Germline trimming cut 6 bases from V and 5 bases from J; bases unmatched to any gene: 7. Germline CDR1 and CDR2: MNHEY and SVGAGI. The CDR3 has 14 amino acids. CDR3 protein: CASSLTGGFTEAFF. CDR3 nucleotide sequence: TGTGCCAGCAGCTTAACAGGGGGCTTTACTGAAGCTTTCTTT.

CDR3 loop: CATSDTGTPQETQYF. CDR3 nucleotide sequence: TGTGCCACCAGTGACACCGGGACACCACAAGAGACCCAGTACTTC. The J gene is TRBJ2-5, the V gene TRBV24-1; perhaps TRBD1 as D (6 bases). Trimming stripped 4 bases from V and 2 bases from J, with 13 bases between. Germline V lookup: CDR1 KGHDR, CDR2 SFDVKD. The CDR3 consists of 15 residues.

The chain links TRBV19 to TRBJ1-1, with 7 bases aligning to TRBD1. There are 15 residues in the CDR3. V was clipped by 5 bases and J by 7 bases; unmatched bases: 13. The germline gives CDR1 LNHDA, CDR2 SQIVND (reference sequence). CDR3 protein: CASSPRDSRRNEAFF. DNA of the CDR3: TGTGCCAGTAGTCCGCGGGACAGCCGGCGGAATGAAGCTTTCTTT.

This clone was detected only once. The J gene is TRBJ1-5, the V gene TRBV6-6; 10 bases fit TRBD1. Trimming cost V 7 bases and J 2 bases; bases outside gene matches: 5. This CDR3 is built from 15 residues. The V gene's germline CDR1 is MNHNY and CDR2 SVGAGI (reference sequence). This chain's CDR3 is CASTTGTGGNQPQHF. CDR3 nucleotide sequence: TGTGCCAGCACCACCGGGACAGGGGGCAATCAGCCCCAGCATTTT.

V gene TRBV11-1 combines with J gene TRBJ2-1; TRBD2 might be the D (6 bases). The CDR3 has 14 residues. The V end was cut by 5 bases, the J end by 1 base, with 9 bases between. Germline V CDR1 and CDR2: SGHAT, FQDESV (reference sequence). DNA for the CDR3: TGTGCCAGCAGCAAGGCGGGGTCCTACAATGAGCAGTTCTTC. Translated: CASSKAGSYNEQFF.

CDR3 nucleotides: TGTGCCAGCAGTTACTTATCGGGCACTGAAGCTTTCTTT. Its translation: CASSYLSGTEAFF. The chain carries TRBV6-2 or TRBV6-3 and TRBJ1-1; D remains unclear. The germline CDR1 and CDR2 sequences are MNHEY and SVGEGT. Trimming removed 1 base from V and 4 bases from J, with 7 bases in between. There are 13 residues in the CDR3.

This clone was seen once. This chain connects TRBV30 to TRBJ2-2, with 7 bases fitting TRBD2. The V gene end was trimmed by 0 bases and the J gene end by 5 bases; junction bases not matched to a gene: 3. CDR3 size: 14 residues. Germline-derived CDR1 and CDR2 are GTSNPN and SVGIG (reference sequence). CDR3 DNA: TGTGCCTGGAGTGTATCGGGGGGAACCGGGGAGCTGTTTTTT. Amino acids: CAWSVSGGTGELFF.

Concerning this clone: A read error may produce the germline difference seen at one junction end. The V call is TRBV10-3, the J call TRBJ2-2; D is possibly TRBD1 (5 bases). The CDR3 has 14 amino acids. Germline V lookup: CDR1 ENHRY, CDR2 SYGVKD. The CDR3 DNA is TGTGCCATCGGTGAAACAGGGAACACCGGGGAGCTGTTTTTT. Its protein product is CAIGETGNTGELFF.

The chain is built from TRBV19 and TRBJ1-2; D is ambiguous. The V and J ends lost 4 bases and 6 bases respectively, with 12 bases between them. Per germline, CDR1 LNHDA and CDR2 SQIVND (reference sequence). This CDR3 comprises 13 residues. CDR3 protein: CASSNPPGDGYTF. CDR3 bases: TGTGCCAGTAGTAACCCACCCGGGGATGGCTACACCTTC.

CDR3 nucleotides: TGTGCCAGCTCACCACCGCCGGGACTCCGGTCCGGGGAGCTGTTTTTT. The encoded protein is CASSPPPGLRSGELFF. The chain recombines TRBV18 with TRBJ2-2; tentatively, D is TRBD2 (6 bases). Germline values: CDR1 KGHSH, CDR2 LQKENI. The CDR3 is 16 residues long. V lost 0 bases to trimming and J lost 6 bases, with 14 bases between them. The variable domain in full, with the rest retrieved from reference TRBV18 and TRBJ2-2, is NAGVMQNPRHLVRRRGQEARLRCSPMKGHSHVYWYRQLPEEGLKFMVYLQKENIIDESGMPKERFSAEFPKEGPSILRIQQVVRGDSAAYFCASSPPPGLRSGELFFGEGSRLTVL.

The chain employs TRBV19 and TRBJ1-2; TRBD1 matches at 7 bases. V dropped 3 bases and J dropped 1; count of bases not matched to a gene: 2. Looked up from germline, CDR1 is LNHDA and CDR2 is SQIVND (reference sequence). The CDR3 is 14 amino acids. The CDR3 region has the DNA TGTGCCAGTAGTATCCAGGGGGATAACTATGGCTACACCTTC. Encoded protein: CASSIQGDNYGYTF. The whole variable domain, filled in from reference TRBV19 and TRBJ1-2, reads DGGITQSPKYLFRKEGQNVTLSCEQNLNHDAMYWYRQDPGQGLRLIYYSQIVNDFQKGDIAEGYSVSREKKESFPLTVTSAQKNPTAFYLCASSIQGDNYGYTFGSGTRLTVV.

This sequence joins TRBV29-1 and TRBJ1-2, with a tentative D call TRBD1 (5 bases). The germline V and J ends were trimmed by 6 bases and 2 bases, with 10 bases remaining between them. Germline CDR1 reads SQVTM; CDR2 reads ANQGSEA. The CDR3 totals 12 residues. This chain's CDR3 is CSVNRRNYGYTF. CDR3 DNA sequence: TGCAGCGTGAACAGGAGAAACTATGGCTACACCTTC.

V usage is TRBV6-5 and J usage is TRBJ1-1, with no clear D. This CDR3 comprises 15 residues. In germline, CDR1 is MNHEY, CDR2 SVGAGI. V lost 0 bases and J 4 bases, leaving 12 bases between the germline ends. The CDR3 sequence: CASSYSGLTGTEAFF. The CDR3 DNA sequence: TGTGCCAGCAGTTACTCCGGCCTAACGGGCACTGAAGCTTTCTTT.

This chain uses TRBV4-3 with TRBJ2-7, with 8 positions matching TRBD2. The germline V gene encodes CDR1 LGHNA and CDR2 YSLEER. The CDR3 consists of 16 residues. V gave up 4 bases and J gave up 0 bases; unmatched junction bases: 8. The CDR3 DNA reads TGCGCCAGCAGCCTTAGCAGGGCGGGGGGCTCCTACGAGCAGTACTTC. Translated, it gives CASSLSRAGGSYEQYF.

The chain employs TRBV7-2 and TRBJ1-5, with no clear D. V was cut by 5 bases and J by 3 bases, with 8 bases left in between. This CDR3 region has 13 residues. From germline, CDR1 is SGHTA and CDR2 FQGNSA. In DNA, the CDR3 is TGTGCCAGCAGCGACTTTTTCAATCAGCCCCAGCATTTT. This sequence encodes CASSDFFNQPQHF.

The CDR3 loop reads CASSFPGTVNSPLHF. The CDR3 nucleotides read TGTGCCAGCAGCTTCCCCGGGACAGTTAATTCACCCCTCCACTTT. The V gene is TRBV7-2, the J gene TRBJ1-6, with TRBD1 identical over 7 bases. Germline CDR1 and CDR2: SGHTA and FQGNSA. Trimming cost V 3 bases and J 6 bases; bases outside gene matches: 5. The CDR3 runs 15 residues.

The V gene is TRBV7-8, the J gene TRBJ1-5; TRBD1 is a possible D gene (6 bases). The CDR3 is 14 amino acids. Per germline, CDR1 SGHVS and CDR2 FQNEAQ. Trimming shortened V by 1 base and J by 7 bases, and 11 bases separated the two germline ends. The CDR3 DNA follows: TGTGCCAGCAGCTTAGACAGGGTTCGGCAGCCCCAGCATTTT. It translates to CASSLDRVRQPQHF.